These 13 T cell receptor beta chains were sequenced from one sample in a study of response to subunit inactivated influenza vaccine. TCRdb processed the RT-PCR reads anew with MiXCR; each CDR3 protein has one entry. The sample includes a few hundred thousand distinct CDR3 sequences, 11% to 15% of them seen just once. Specimen: PBMCs from blood, collected 12 days after vaccination. Every receptor here comes from a man aged 45 to 65 who received an inactivated influenza vaccine.

The J gene is TRBJ2-1, the V gene TRBV5-5; D remains unclear. This CDR3 spans 16 amino acids. V was trimmed by 4 bases and J by 1 base, leaving 15 bases between them. Per germline, CDR1 SGHKS and CDR2 YYEKEE (reference sequence). CDR3 sequence: CASSPTSARSYNEQFF. The CDR3 nucleotides read TGTGCCAGCAGCCCCACCAGTGCTAGATCCTACAATGAGCAGTTCTTC.

This clonotype was recorded many times. The V and J genes are TRBV10-3 and TRBJ1-6, with D unclear. Germline lookup yields CDR1 ENHRY and CDR2 SYGVKD. This CDR3 contains 14 residues. V gave up 3 bases and J gave up 7 bases, with 10 bases separating them. CDR3 region: CAISDGIDNSPLHF. The CDR3 nucleotides are TGTGCCATCAGTGACGGCATTGACAATTCACCCCTCCACTTT.

The chain is built from TRBV12-3 or TRBV12-4 and TRBJ1-4; D ambiguous. The CDR3 loop spans 15 amino acids. The V gene lost 6 bases and the J gene lost 0 bases, with 11 bases spanning the gap. CDR3 sequence reads: CASSARGATNEKLFF. CDR3 sequence (DNA): TGTGCCAGCAGCGCAAGAGGCGCAACTAATGAAAAACTGTTTTTT.

This clonotype came up a few times. This sequence joins TRBV29-1 and TRBJ2-4, with 8 bases aligning to TRBD2. From germline, CDR1 is SQVTM and CDR2 ANQGSEA. J was trimmed by 7 bases and V by 4 bases; bases with no gene match: 9. This CDR3 spans 14 amino acids. This CDR3 reads CSVALDGGANIQYF. In DNA form, the CDR3 reads TGCAGCGTTGCGTTGGACGGGGGGGCGAACATTCAGTACTTC.

The table lists this clonotype with many counts. The V gene is TRBV7-2, the J gene TRBJ2-1; 9 nucleotides align to TRBD2. V trimming: 0 bases; J trimming: 3 bases; junction bases outside the gene matches: 0. Looked up from germline, CDR1 is SGHTA and CDR2 is FQGNSA. CDR3 length: 15 residues. The CDR3 nucleotides are TGTGCCAGCAGCTTAGCTAGCGGGGGCTACAATGAGCAGTTCTTC. It codes for CASSLASGGYNEQFF.

V and J are TRBV5-1 and TRBJ2-7; 7 bases map to TRBD2. Germline V gene data show CDR1 as SGHRS and CDR2 as YFSETQ. Unmatched junction bases numbered 9, after V lost 0 bases and J lost 6 bases. The CDR3 sequence is 15 residues long. CDR3 sequence reads: CASSLESAGVSEQYF. CDR3 bases: TGCGCCAGCAGCTTGGAATCGGCGGGAGTCTCCGAGCAGTACTTC.

The chain carries TRBV4-3 and TRBJ1-3; no definite D call. The CDR3 runs 15 residues. Germline V CDR1 and CDR2: LGHNA, YSLEER. The V end lost 0 bases, the J end lost 0 bases, and 6 bases lay between the germline ends. The CDR3 DNA is TGCGCCAGCAGCCAAGATTGGGACTCTGGAAACACCATATATTTT. Translated: CASSQDWDSGNTIYF.

The chain recombines TRBV10-3 with TRBJ2-2, with D unclear. The CDR3 loop spans 16 amino acids. The germline CDR1 and CDR2 sequences are ENHRY and SYGVKD. V lost 0 bases, J lost 1 base, and 9 bases lay in between. The CDR3, as DNA: TGTGCCATCAGTGAGTCCGCCTCCCAGAACACCGGGGAGCTGTTTTTT. Protein sequence: CAISESASQNTGELFF.

This clonotype was seen a handful of times. The rearrangement joins TRBV7-9 to TRBJ2-7, with D hard to call. Trimming removed 1 base from V and 6 bases from J, with 7 bases in between. This CDR3 comprises 12 residues. The germline V gene has CDR1 SEHNR and CDR2 FQNEAQ (reference sequence). The chain's CDR3 is CASSLVDSEQYF. CDR3 bases: TGTGCCAGCAGCTTAGTCGACTCCGAGCAGTACTTC.

The chain joins TRBV27 to TRBJ2-7; no clear D. Germline CDR1 MNHEY, CDR2 SMNVEV (reference sequence). This CDR3 comprises 16 residues. V gave up 6 bases and J gave up 0 bases, with 18 bases separating them. In DNA form, the CDR3 reads TGTGCCAGCAGGCTCGGCCCCGAGTACGACTCCTACGAGCAGTACTTC. This sequence encodes CASRLGPEYDSYEQYF.

Ten or more counts support this clonotype. V is TRBV29-1 and J is TRBJ2-3; the D call may be TRBD1 or TRBD2 (5 bases each). Germline lookup yields CDR1 SQVTM and CDR2 ANQGSEA. V was shortened by 4 bases and J by 4 bases, with 12 bases between the two germline ends. The CDR3 has 13 residues. Here the CDR3 reads CSVGGAPADTQYF. The CDR3 DNA reads TGCAGCGTTGGAGGGGCGCCGGCAGATACGCAGTATTTT.

This clonotype has only a few counts. V and J are TRBV28 and TRBJ2-7, with D hard to call. In germline, CDR1 is MDHEN, CDR2 SYDVKM. Deletions cut 5 bases from V and 0 bases from J, with 20 bases between. This CDR3 contains 17 residues. CDR3 amino acids: CASSLGPASGLSYEQYF. As DNA, the CDR3 is TGTGCCAGCAGTCTCGGACCGGCCTCGGGCCTCTCCTACGAGCAGTACTTC.

This clonotype has just a few counts. The chain links TRBV25-1 to TRBJ2-3; D gene ambiguous. Germline-derived CDR1 and CDR2 are MGHDK and SYGVNS. V lost 6 bases, J lost 1 base, and 14 bases lay in between. The CDR3 is 15 residues long. The CDR3 sequence is CASRADNTRTDTQYF. In DNA form, the CDR3 reads TGTGCCAGCAGGGCGGATAATACCCGCACAGATACGCAGTATTTT. Using reference TRBV25-1 and TRBJ2-3 for the parts outside the CDR3, the full variable domain is EADIYQTPRYLVIGTGKKITLECSQTMGHDKMYWYQQDPGMELHLIHYSYGVNSTEKGDLSSESTVSRIRTEHFPLTLESARPSHTSQYLCASRADNTRTDTQYFGPGTRLTVL.